The 30 T cell receptor beta chains below come from one sample, sequenced in a study of blood T cell repertoires in COVID-19. Measured with immunoSEQ multiplex PCR; TCRdb has only the in-frame clones, and not every one. The sample has about 340,000 clones, around four fifths seen once; the top ten hold almost 3%. The source material was peripheral blood. The origin of the receptors is a man aged 25 to 45 with active or convalescent COVID-19.

The V call is TRBV11-1, the J call TRBJ1-2; 7 nucleotides line up with TRBD1. Unmatched junction bases numbered 1, after V lost 0 bases and J lost 3 bases. Germline V gives CDR1 SGHAT, CDR2 FQDESV (reference sequence). This CDR3 has 14 amino acids. The chain's CDR3 is CASSLAGTDYGYTF. In nucleotides, the CDR3 is TGTGCCAGCAGCTTAGCCGGGACAGACTATGGCTACACCTTC.

The chain is built from TRBV30 and TRBJ1-2; 10 bases match TRBD1. Germline assignment: CDR1 GTSNPN and CDR2 SVGIG (reference sequence). Unmatched junction bases numbered 4, after V lost 5 bases and J lost 7 bases. This CDR3 region has 12 residues. The CDR3 region has the DNA TGTGCCTGGTCTGGACAGGGGGGTGGCTACACCTTC. Translation gives CAWSGQGGGYTF.

This chain joins TRBV7-2 and TRBJ1-1; D is unresolved. V was cut by 1 base and J by 1 base, with 10 bases left in between. This CDR3 region has 15 residues. Germline values: CDR1 SGHTA, CDR2 FQGNSA. The CDR3 sequence: CASSLGLGSNTEAFF. CDR3 coding DNA: TGTGCCAGCAGCTTAGGGCTGGGCTCGAACACTGAAGCTTTCTTT.

This chain connects TRBV6-6 to TRBJ1-3, with TRBD1 matching over 8 bases. CDR1 and CDR2 (germline): MNHNY, SVGAGI (reference sequence). The junction had 6 bases not matched to a gene; V was cut back by 6 bases and J by 2 bases. This CDR3 is 15 amino acids long. Here the CDR3 reads CASSSGQGAGNTIYF. DNA of the CDR3: TGTGCCAGCAGCTCCGGACAGGGAGCTGGAAACACCATATATTTT.

The chain employs TRBV24-1 and TRBJ1-2; 7 bases are a match to TRBD1. CDR1 and CDR2 from the germline V gene are KGHDR and SFDVKD. V was pared by 5 bases and J by 6 bases, with 8 bases of the junction left unmatched. The CDR3 is 14 residues long. Here the CDR3 DNA reads TGTGCCACCAGTGGCCCGGGACAGTCCCATGGCTACACCTTC. It encodes CATSGPGQSHGYTF.

This chain connects TRBV3-1 (or the pseudogene TRBV3-2) to TRBJ1-2; possible D gene TRBD1, 5 bases. CDR1 and CDR2 (germline): LGHDT, YNNKEL (reference sequence). The CDR3 extends over 15 amino acids. V shed 1 base and J shed 4 bases, with 13 bases lying between them. This chain's CDR3 is CASSQVFTGPYGYTF. Here the CDR3 DNA reads TGTGCCAGCAGCCAAGTTTTCACAGGACCCTATGGCTACACCTTC.

This clone was detected once. The chain carries TRBV10-3 and TRBJ2-7, with 9 nucleotides matching TRBD2. The J segment lost 2 bases and the V segment lost 10 bases, leaving 3 bases of the junction unmatched. This CDR3 region has 12 residues. The germline CDR1 and CDR2 sequences are ENHRY and SYGVKD. In DNA form, the CDR3 reads TGTGCCACCGTAGCGGGAGCCTACGAGCAGTACTTC. Translating gives CATVAGAYEQYF.

This chain joins TRBV2 and TRBJ1-1; tentative D call: TRBD1 (6 bases). The CDR3 is 14 amino acids. The V end was cut by 6 bases, the J end by 2 bases, with 13 bases between. From germline, CDR1 is SNHLY and CDR2 FYNNEI. CDR3 sequence reads: CASRGHRLNTEAFF. In DNA, the CDR3 is TGTGCCAGCAGGGGACACAGGTTAAACACTGAAGCTTTCTTT.

This clone appeared a few times. This rearrangement joins TRBV15 to TRBJ1-1; 10 bases are a match to TRBD1. This CDR3 comprises 11 residues. Unmatched junction bases numbered 3, after V lost 6 bases and J lost 11 bases. The germline V gene has CDR1 LNHNV and CDR2 YYDKDF (reference sequence). The CDR3 coding sequence is TGTGCCACCAGGGGACAGGGGAATGCTTTCTTT. Amino acids: CATRGQGNAFF. Filled out from reference TRBV15 and TRBJ1-1, the complete variable domain reads DAMVIQNPRYQVTQFGKPVTLSCSQTLNHNVMYWYQQKSSQAPKLLFHYYDKDFNNEADTPDNFQSRRPNTSFCFLDIRSPGLGDTAMYLCATRGQGNAFFGQGTRLTVV.

The chain employs TRBV5-3 and TRBJ2-7; the D gene is possibly TRBD1 (6 bases). TRBV5-3 is classed as an ORF, of uncertain function. The CDR3 runs to 14 residues. V dropped 2 bases and J dropped 3 bases, with 12 bases sitting between them. In DNA, the CDR3 is TGTGCCAGAAGCTTCCCGGGACACTACTACGAGCAGTACTTC. Its protein is CARSFPGHYYEQYF.

Only a few counts were recorded for this clone. The chain links TRBV10-3 to TRBJ1-3; perhaps TRBD1 as D (6 bases). Per germline, CDR1 ENHRY and CDR2 SYGVKD. The CDR3 covers 16 residues. V lost 0 bases and J lost 2, with 11 bases in between. Here the CDR3 DNA reads TGTGCCATCAGTGAGTCCGGGCAGGGGACTGGAAACACCATATATTTT. This translates into CAISESGQGTGNTIYF.

This clone occurred a few times. The genes are TRBV2 and TRBJ2-7; D remains ambiguous. Looked up from germline, CDR1 is SNHLY and CDR2 is FYNNEI. The CDR3 has 12 residues. V lost 7 bases and J lost 3, with 10 bases in between. CDR3 nucleotides: TGTGCCAGCAATCTTGCTAACTACGAGCAGTACTTC. Translated, it gives CASNLANYEQYF.

V usage is TRBV27 and J usage is TRBJ1-5, with D unclear. Germline assignment: CDR1 MNHEY and CDR2 SMNVEV (reference sequence). Trimming left V 0 bases short and J 7 bases short, with 10 bases between. This CDR3 has 14 residues. The CDR3 spells CASSLSRAGQPQHF. The CDR3 DNA reads TGTGCCAGCAGTTTATCGCGGGCGGGCCAGCCCCAGCATTTT.

The rearrangement uses TRBV4-3 and TRBJ1-1, with D possibly TRBD1 on 6 matching bases. From germline, CDR1 is LGHNA and CDR2 YSLEER. Trimming took 3 bases from V and 0 from J, leaving 11 bases between them. The CDR3 consists of 15 residues. Here the CDR3 reads CASSQATGMNTEAFF. In DNA form, the CDR3 reads TGCGCCAGCAGCCAGGCTACAGGGATGAACACTGAAGCTTTCTTT.

Only a few counts were recorded for this clone. The chain uses TRBV5-1 and TRBJ1-1, with D tentatively TRBD1 (6 bases). With 5 bases removed from V and 1 base from J, the gap between germline ends came to 15 bases. This CDR3 is built from 15 residues. CDR1 is SGHRS, CDR2 YFSETQ, per germline. The CDR3 spells CASSRSGATNTEAFF. Written as DNA, the CDR3 is TGCGCCAGCAGTCGTTCAGGGGCGACGAACACTGAAGCTTTCTTT.

This clone was seen a handful of times. The V call is TRBV7-3, the J call TRBJ2-7, with D possibly TRBD2 on 5 matching bases. The germline V and J ends were trimmed by 2 bases and 11 bases, with 19 bases remaining between them. The CDR3 spans 14 residues. CDR1 and CDR2 (germline): SGHTA, FQGTGA. The CDR3 spells CASSLLGPGTKKYF. CDR3 sequence (DNA): TGTGCCAGCAGCTTACTTGGACCGGGAACGAAGAAGTACTTC.

This chain uses TRBV7-9 with TRBJ2-1; weak D call: TRBD1 (5 bases). The CDR3 runs 18 residues. The V end was cut by 6 bases, the J end by 3 bases, with 24 bases between. The germline CDR1 and CDR2 sequences are SEHNR and FQNEAQ (reference sequence). In DNA, the CDR3 is TGTGCCAGCAGTTATACATCTCCAGGGTTTGGATACTACAATGAGCAGTTCTTC. Protein product: CASSYTSPGFGYYNEQFF.

The V and J genes are TRBV4-3 and TRBJ1-2; 7 bases align to TRBD1. The CDR3 totals 15 residues. Germline assignment: CDR1 LGHNA and CDR2 YSLEER. V dropped 1 base and J dropped 0; count of bases not matched to a gene: 2. DNA of the CDR3: TGCGCCAGCAGCCAAGGACAGGGAGCTAACTATGGCTACACCTTC. It translates to CASSQGQGANYGYTF.

The chain joins TRBV12-5 to TRBJ2-5, with D possibly being TRBD2 (5 bases). V shed 7 bases and J shed 5 bases, with 14 bases lying between them. Germline CDR1 and CDR2: LGHNT and FRNRAP. The CDR3 has 13 amino acids. The CDR3 reads CASASGVVETQYF. CDR3 sequence (DNA): TGTGCTAGTGCCTCCGGGGTGGTGGAGACCCAGTACTTC.

The V gene is TRBV28, the J gene TRBJ1-5; 9 bases are shared with TRBD1. The CDR3 covers 15 residues. CDR1 and CDR2 (germline): MDHEN, SYDVKM. J was trimmed by 5 bases and V by 10 bases; bases with no gene match: 12. The CDR3 loop reads CATFSTGGGYQPQHF. CDR3 sequence (DNA): TGTGCCACCTTTTCCACAGGGGGCGGTTATCAGCCCCAGCATTTT.

The chain carries TRBV3-1 (or the pseudogene TRBV3-2) and TRBJ2-5; tentative D call: TRBD2 (5 bases). The CDR3 spans 14 residues. Germline CDR1 and CDR2: LGHDT and YNNKEL (reference sequence). Trimming removed 4 bases from V and 3 bases from J, with 12 bases in between. The CDR3 loop is CASSPHGLEETQYF. The CDR3 nucleotides read TGTGCCAGCAGCCCCCATGGACTGGAAGAGACCCAGTACTTC.

V usage is TRBV27 and J usage is TRBJ2-7, with TRBD2 matching over 8 bases. The trim removed 3 bases at V and 2 bases at J, leaving 3 bases unmatched. The V gene's germline CDR1 is MNHEY and CDR2 SMNVEV (reference sequence). The CDR3 has 14 residues. CDR3 amino acids: CASSLTSVPYEQYF. CDR3 bases: TGTGCCAGCAGTTTGACTAGCGTACCCTACGAGCAGTACTTC.

Comments on this clone: The sample has other DNA sequences that encode this CDR3 too. V and J are TRBV3-1 (or the pseudogene TRBV3-2) and TRBJ1-5, with 8 bases fitting TRBD1. The CDR3 is made up of 14 amino acids. Germline V gene data show CDR1 as LGHDT and CDR2 as YNNKEL (reference sequence). The junction had 1 base not matched to a gene; V was cut back by 4 bases and J by 2 bases. Written as DNA, the CDR3 is TGTGCCAGCAGCCTGACAGGGGGCAATCAGCCCCAGCATTTT. Its protein is CASSLTGGNQPQHF.

The chain combines TRBV11-3 with TRBJ2-1; D perhaps matches TRBD2 (6 bases). Germline V gene data show CDR1 as SGHNT and CDR2 as YENEEA. The CDR3 consists of 14 residues. V lost 2 bases to trimming and J lost 4 bases, with 9 bases between them. The CDR3 bases are TGTGCCAGCAGCTTAACTCGGGAGTACAATGAGCAGTTCTTC. Translating it yields CASSLTREYNEQFF.

The rearrangement links TRBV19 to TRBJ2-6; 8 bases match TRBD1. Losses at the gene ends were 3 bases for V and 1 base for J; bases not matched to a gene: 11. Germline V gene data show CDR1 as LNHDA and CDR2 as SQIVND (reference sequence). The CDR3 runs 19 residues. The CDR3 loop is CASSIYTQGANSGANVLTF. The CDR3 nucleotides read TGTGCCAGTAGTATTTACACCCAGGGGGCTAATTCTGGGGCCAACGTCCTGACTTTC.

This clone was picked up one time. The chain is built from TRBV4-2 and TRBJ1-2, with 7 bases matching TRBD1. This CDR3 is 14 amino acids long. The junction had 3 bases not matched to a gene; V was cut back by 3 bases and J by 2 bases. Germline V gene sequence: CDR1 LGHNA, CDR2 YNFKEQ. The DNA of the CDR3 is TGTGCCAGCAGCCACCGGGACAGAAACTATGGCTACACCTTC. This gives the protein CASSHRDRNYGYTF.

The gene calls are TRBV9 and TRBJ2-2, with 8 bases matching TRBD2. The CDR3 length is 16 residues. The V and J ends lost 2 bases and 7 bases, in that order; junction bases with no gene match: 10. Germline V CDR1 and CDR2: SGDLS, YYNGEE. This CDR3 is CASSVEAGALFGELFF. CDR3 nucleotide sequence: TGTGCCAGCAGCGTTGAAGCGGGGGCTCTTTTCGGGGAGCTGTTTTTT.

This clone was recorded a few times. The chain uses TRBV4-1 and TRBJ2-7; D call uncertain. CDR1 and CDR2 from the germline V gene are MGHRA and YSYEKL. This CDR3 contains 16 residues. V was pared by 2 bases and J by 0 bases, with 14 bases between. The DNA for the CDR3 is TGCGCCAGCAGCCAACCGTCGACACACCGCTCCTACGAGCAGTACTTC. It yields the protein CASSQPSTHRSYEQYF.

The V gene is TRBV7-9, the J gene TRBJ2-7; 9 bases are a match to TRBD1. V lost 3 bases, J lost 2 bases, and 2 bases stayed unmatched. The CDR3 has 14 residues. Germline V gives CDR1 SEHNR, CDR2 FQNEAQ (reference sequence). The CDR3 reads CASSFDRGAYEQYF. The CDR3 region has the DNA TGTGCCAGCAGCTTCGACAGGGGGGCCTACGAGCAGTACTTC.

The rearrangement links TRBV5-8 to TRBJ2-2; 11 nucleotides agree with TRBD2. Germline V lookup: CDR1 SGHTS, CDR2 YDEGEE. V lost 3 bases to trimming and J lost 1 base; unmatched junction nucleotides: 2. The CDR3 length is 16 residues. The CDR3 region is CASSWGTSGNTGELFF. In DNA, the CDR3 is TGTGCCAGCAGCTGGGGGACTAGCGGGAACACCGGGGAGCTGTTTTTT.